The source of this T cell receptor (beta chain) is a study of sequential checkpoint blockade in melanoma (dated by TCRdb to the late 2010s). For the wider study: In a 1:1 randomization, patients received either first-line nivolumab then ipilimumab (arm A) or ipilimumab then nivolumab (arm B). Both trial sequences were followed by maintenance nivolumab. The full study reports these points: Validation of the response-prediction model combining TCR metrics and mutation burden is needed in larger, independent patient cohorts.

TCRbeta CDR3 regions were immunosequenced from genomic DNA with the immunoSEQ Assay. Genomic DNA was amplified by bias-controlled multiplex PCR before high-throughput sequencing. The study's processing was this. To quantify the absolute abundance of each unique TCRbeta CDR3 region, the sequences were collapsed and filtered. Clonality, defined as 1 minus Pielou's evenness, was calculated using only productive rearrangements. A previously published method was used to identify clones whose frequencies were significantly greater in on-treatment samples than in baseline samples. Sourced from immuneACCESS, this table was stored by TCRdb with only in-frame sequences that have V and J called. A share of the clones is absent; for the studies checked, an unresolved V gene accounts for under half, and the remainder has no known explanation. V and J calls and clone size are copied from that table; D and trimming were computed from the DNA. The sample table shows around 41,000 clones, and about nine tenths are seen once. Together, the top ten hold approximately 12% of the sample.

For this clone: It lacks a known antigen. Within one base of it there is no much larger clone, and no base qualities were kept.

The CDR3 holds 14 amino acids from the cysteine to the phenylalanine. Just the 42-base CDR3 DNA is kept, in frame starting at base 1. Germline trimming amounts to 1 base on V and 5 bases on J, with 2 as the count of junction bases outside the gene matches. CDR1 SGHVS and CDR2 FQNEAQ are derived from the germline V gene. The sample's treatment or condition label, in plain terms: randomized to nivolumab then ipilimumab (arm A) or the reverse (arm B). No trial patient had received prior DNA-damaging chemotherapy. A FACS Aria II flow cytometer was used to sort live CD3+CD8+ cells that were negative for CD19 and CD56 from thawed PBMCs. Samples came from patients with melanoma in CheckMate 064, a randomized, open-label phase II trial of sequential checkpoint blockade. Leukapheresis was used to collect peripheral blood mononuclear cells, which were then purified with Ficoll-Paque and frozen in human serum with roughly 10% DMSO. Immediately after sorting, the purity of sorted blood CD3+CD8+ cells was verified to be >95%, after which DNA was extracted.

The material was CD8+ T cells sorted from blood (inferred from file names), obtained from a patient given nivolumab and ipilimumab in sequence. The sequence derives from a human donor with melanoma. The rearranged segments are TRBV7-8 and TRBJ2-1, with 7 middle bases fitting TRBD2. The nucleotide sequence is given as TGTGCCAGCAGCTTAGGCGGGAGTAACAATGAGCAGTTCTTC. It codes for CASSLGGSNNEQFF. Joined to the reference TRBV7-8 and TRBJ2-1 proteins, this CDR3 gives the full variable domain: GAGVSQSPRYKVAKRGQDVALRCDPISGHVSLFWYQQALGQGPEFLTYFQNEAQLDKSGLPSDRFFAERPEGSVSTLKIQRTQQEDSAVYLCASSLGGSNNEQFFGPGTRLTVL.